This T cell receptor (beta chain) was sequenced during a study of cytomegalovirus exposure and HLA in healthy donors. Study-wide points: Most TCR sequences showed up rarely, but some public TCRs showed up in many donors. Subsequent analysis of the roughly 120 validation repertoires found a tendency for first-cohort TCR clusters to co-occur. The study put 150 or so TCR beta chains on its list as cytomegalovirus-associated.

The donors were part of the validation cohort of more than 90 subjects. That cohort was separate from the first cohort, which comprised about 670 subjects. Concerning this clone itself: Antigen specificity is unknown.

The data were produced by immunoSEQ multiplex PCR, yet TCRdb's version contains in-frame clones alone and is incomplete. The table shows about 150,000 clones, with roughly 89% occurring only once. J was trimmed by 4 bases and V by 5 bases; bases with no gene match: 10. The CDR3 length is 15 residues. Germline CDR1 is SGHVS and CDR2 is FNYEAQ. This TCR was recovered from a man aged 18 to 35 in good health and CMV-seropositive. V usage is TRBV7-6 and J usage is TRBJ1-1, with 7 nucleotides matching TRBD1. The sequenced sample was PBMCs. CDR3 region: CASSNSDRVSTEAFF. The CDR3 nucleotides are TGTGCCAGCAGCAACTCCGACAGGGTGAGCACTGAAGCTTTCTTT.